This T cell receptor beta chain was identified in a study of graft-versus-host responses after intestinal transplantation. Study-wide background: Recipients had transplants, and these were multivisceral, liver-intestinal, or isolated intestinal.

Study-level points and caveats: GvH clones were identified in recipient marrow, with some first appearing in ileum or blood.

This CDR3 has 15 residues. Deletions cut 8 bases from V and 3 bases from J, with 17 bases between. In germline, CDR1 is MGHRA, CDR2 YSYEKL. Generated by immunoSEQ multiplex PCR, the TCRdb table keeps only in-frame clones and is missing some. The table has roughly 16,000 clones, about 60% seen once. Lamina propria and intraepithelial lymphocytes were released by processing graft tissue. Worth noting for this clone: Its antigen is not identified.

Sequencing used ileum tissue, obtained 524 days after transplant. V and J are TRBV4-1 and TRBJ2-1; TRBD1 might be the D (6 bases). The TCR originated in a human patient who received an intestinal transplant, so some T cells may come from the graft donor. The CDR3 here is CASFSPGTIYNEQFF. Here the CDR3 DNA reads TGCGCCAGCTTTTCCCCCGGGACAATCTACAATGAGCAGTTCTTC.